Listed below are T cell receptor beta chains from one sample, sequenced in a study of blood T cell repertoires in COVID-19. The table came from immunoSEQ multiplex PCR; TCRdb's copy has only in-frame clones and leaves some out. The data show tens of thousands of clones, 70% to 90% seen once. Sequencing input: peripheral blood. These receptors were taken from a man aged 55 to 70 with acute or convalescent COVID-19. The CDR3 runs from the conserved cysteine through the conserved F or W. Fields, in order: V gene, clone size, D gene, J gene, CDR3 protein, CDR3 DNA. D genes are given only for firm matches. The size of a clone is reported for some rows only, either as once, few or many, or as a class for expanded clones.

V: TRBV18; size: -; D: TRBD2; J: TRBJ2-1; CDR3: CASSPGLAGGYNEQFF; DNA: TGTGCCAGCTCACCGGGACTAGCGGGGGGATACAATGAGCAGTTCTTC
V: TRBV6-1; size: -; D: TRBD1; J: TRBJ1-5; CDR3: CASSEYDRGNQPQHF; DNA: TGTGCCAGCAGTGAATACGACAGGGGCAATCAGCCCCAGCATTTT
V: TRBV7-9; size: once; D: TRBD1; J: TRBJ2-1; CDR3: CASSLGQGDYNEQFF; DNA: TGTGCCAGCAGCTTGGGGCAGGGGGACTACAATGAGCAGTTCTTC
V: TRBV27; size: -; D: -; J: TRBJ1-1; CDR3: CASSKRAGIGTEAFF; DNA: TGTGCCAGCAGTAAGAGGGCTGGGATTGGCACTGAAGCTTTCTTT
V: TRBV9; size: -; D: -; J: TRBJ1-2; CDR3: CASSVTGTTYGYTF; DNA: TGTGCCAGCAGCGTAACCGGGACAACCTATGGCTACACCTTC
V: TRBV4-1; size: -; D: -; J: TRBJ2-3; CDR3: CASRRTFSGTTDTQYF; DNA: TGCGCCAGCAGGCGAACCTTTAGCGGAACCACAGATACGCAGTATTTT
V: TRBV7-3; size: -; D: -; J: TRBJ2-5; CDR3: CASSLTSLSVETQYF; DNA: TGTGCCAGCAGCTTAACGTCCTTGAGCGTGGAGACCCAGTACTTC
V: TRBV2; size: -; D: TRBD2; J: TRBJ2-5; CDR3: CASNRLAEETQYF; DNA: TGTGCCAGCAACCGACTAGCGGAAGAGACCCAGTACTTC
V: TRBV5-4; size: -; D: TRBD1; J: TRBJ2-1; CDR3: CASSRPTGTNEQFF; DNA: TGTGCCAGCAGCCGCCCGACAGGGACGAATGAGCAGTTCTTC
V: TRBV2; size: few; D: -; J: TRBJ1-1; CDR3: CASKGQAGNTEAFF; DNA: TGTGCCAGCAAGGGTCAGGCGGGGAACACTGAAGCTTTCTTT
V: TRBV27; size: -; D: -; J: TRBJ2-2; CDR3: CASSLYEGHGELFF; DNA: TGTGCCAGCAGTTTGTACGAGGGACACGGGGAGCTGTTTTTT
V: TRBV27; size: few; D: -; J: TRBJ1-1; CDR3: CASTPGGLDTEAFF; DNA: TGTGCCAGCACCCCCGGGGGGTTGGACACTGAAGCTTTCTTT
V: TRBV20-1; size: once; D: -; J: TRBJ1-2; CDR3: CSATRDTGYTF; DNA: TGCAGTGCTACACGGGACACCGGCTACACCTTC
V: TRBV20-1; size: -; D: -; J: TRBJ1-1; CDR3: CSASSTGNMNTEAFF; DNA: TGCAGTGCTAGTTCAACAGGGAACATGAACACTGAAGCTTTCTTT
V: TRBV4-1; size: -; D: TRBD1; J: TRBJ1-4; CDR3: CASSQGQGGEKLFF; DNA: TGCGCCAGCAGCCAAGGGCAGGGGGGTGAAAAACTGTTTTTT
V: TRBV10-3; size: -; D: -; J: TRBJ2-5; CDR3: CAISLSRQETQYF; DNA: TGTGCCATCAGCCTATCCCGCCAAGAGACCCAGTACTTC
V: TRBV7-2; size: -; D: TRBD2; J: TRBJ2-1; CDR3: CASSLVGTSGNNEQFF; DNA: TGTGCCAGCAGCTTAGTAGGGACTAGCGGGAACAATGAGCAGTTCTTC
V: TRBV2; size: -; D: -; J: TRBJ2-1; CDR3: CASSRQSVSNEQFF; DNA: TGTGCCAGCAGCAGACAGAGTGTGTCCAATGAGCAGTTCTTC
V: TRBV3-1/TRBV3-2; size: -; D: TRBD2; J: TRBJ2-1; CDR3: CASSQSGGFNEQFF; DNA: TGTGCCAGCAGCCAGTCGGGAGGGTTCAATGAGCAGTTCTTC
V: TRBV3-1/TRBV3-2; size: few; D: TRBD1; J: TRBJ1-6; CDR3: CASSPGQWNSPLHF; DNA: TGTGCCAGCAGCCCGGGACAGTGGAATTCACCCCTCCACTTT
V: TRBV28; size: -; D: -; J: TRBJ2-5; CDR3: CASSLGQAHETQYF; DNA: TGTGCCAGCAGTTTAGGGCAGGCACATGAGACCCAGTACTTC
V: TRBV3-1/TRBV3-2; size: -; D: TRBD1; J: TRBJ1-5; CDR3: CASSPGQGANQPQHF; DNA: TGTGCCAGCAGCCCCGGACAGGGAGCCAATCAGCCCCAGCATTTT
V: TRBV3-1/TRBV3-2; size: -; D: -; J: TRBJ2-3; CDR3: CASSPLANTDTQYF; DNA: TGTGCCAGCAGCCCTCTAGCGAACACAGATACGCAGTATTTT
V: TRBV9; size: -; D: TRBD2; J: TRBJ2-5; CDR3: CASSPLAGAETQYF; DNA: TGTGCCAGCAGCCCCCTAGCGGGAGCGGAGACCCAGTACTTC
V: TRBV5-1; size: -; D: TRBD1; J: TRBJ1-6; CDR3: CASSLEGQGVSSPLHF; DNA: TGCGCCAGCAGCTTGGAAGGACAGGGGGTTAGTTCACCCCTCCACTTT
V: TRBV13; size: -; D: TRBD1; J: TRBJ2-7; CDR3: CASSRQGSRYEQYF; DNA: TGTGCCAGCAGCCGACAGGGTAGTCGCTACGAGCAGTACTTC
V: TRBV7-7; size: -; D: TRBD1; J: TRBJ2-5; CDR3: CASSPGQGETQYF; DNA: TGTGCCAGCAGCCCGGGACAGGGAGAGACCCAGTACTTC
V: TRBV5-1; size: -; D: -; J: TRBJ2-3; CDR3: CASGLQGTDTQYF; DNA: TGCGCCAGCGGCTTACAGGGAACAGATACGCAGTATTTT
V: TRBV25-1; size: -; D: -; J: TRBJ2-5; CDR3: CASSGDAYPRETQYF; DNA: TGTGCCAGCTCAGGGGATGCTTACCCGCGCGAGACCCAGTACTTC